This record concerns one T cell receptor (beta chain) sequence. Its target is unknown. CDR1 is KGHSH and CDR2 is LQKENI in the germline V gene. CDR3 length: 12 residues. V dropped 3 bases and J dropped 4 bases, with 3 bases sitting between them. These data are taken from a study of graft-versus-host responses after intestinal transplantation. Overall study findings and caveats: Circulating GvH clone levels at their peak were associated with HvG declines (early post-transplant). Detected in recipient marrow were GvH clones, some of which were first observed in ileum or blood. Those patients showing graft-donor T cell macrochimerism displayed high graft-versus-host to host-versus-graft clonal ratios in allografts.

Only in-frame clones appear in the TCRdb table, and some are missing; sequencing was by immunoSEQ multiplex PCR. The sample has 75,000 to 100,000 clones; roughly 82% are singletons. The chain joins TRBV18 to TRBJ2-2; D uncertain. The sequence was collected from a human patient who received an intestinal transplant, so some T cells may come from the graft donor. The sample here was PBMCs, taken 255 days after intestinal transplant. This CDR3 is CASSPSTGELFF. CDR3 sequence (DNA): TGTGCCAGCTCACCGAGCACCGGGGAGCTGTTTTTT.